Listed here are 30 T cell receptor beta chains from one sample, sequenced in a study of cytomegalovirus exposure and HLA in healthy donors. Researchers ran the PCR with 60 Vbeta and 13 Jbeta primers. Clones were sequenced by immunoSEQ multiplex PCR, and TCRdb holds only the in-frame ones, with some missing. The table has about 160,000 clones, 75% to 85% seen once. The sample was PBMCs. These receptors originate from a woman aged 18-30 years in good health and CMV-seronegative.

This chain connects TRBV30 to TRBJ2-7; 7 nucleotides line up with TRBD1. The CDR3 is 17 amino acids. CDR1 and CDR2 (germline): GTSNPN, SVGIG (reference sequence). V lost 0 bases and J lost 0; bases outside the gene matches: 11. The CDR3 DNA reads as TGTGCCTGGAGTGTACGGATTAAGGGGGCTACCTCCTACGAGCAGTACTTC. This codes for CAWSVRIKGATSYEQYF.

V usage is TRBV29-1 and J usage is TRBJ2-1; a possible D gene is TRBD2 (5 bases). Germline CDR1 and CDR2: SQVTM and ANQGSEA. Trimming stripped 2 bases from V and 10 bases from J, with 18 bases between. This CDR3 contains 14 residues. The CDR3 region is CSVERLASPLEQFF. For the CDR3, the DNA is TGCAGCGTTGAAAGGCTAGCTTCACCCCTGGAGCAGTTCTTC.

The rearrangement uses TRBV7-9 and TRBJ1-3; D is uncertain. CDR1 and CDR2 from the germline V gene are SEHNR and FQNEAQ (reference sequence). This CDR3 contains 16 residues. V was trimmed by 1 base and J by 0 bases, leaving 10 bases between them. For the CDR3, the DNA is TGTGCCAGCAGCTTAGGGCAGCGCTACTCTGGAAACACCATATATTTT. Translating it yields CASSLGQRYSGNTIYF.

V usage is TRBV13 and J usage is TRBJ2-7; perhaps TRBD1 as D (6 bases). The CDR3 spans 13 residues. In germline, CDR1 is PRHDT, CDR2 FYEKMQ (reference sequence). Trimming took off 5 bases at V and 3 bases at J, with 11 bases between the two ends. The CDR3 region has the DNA TGTGCCAGCAGCCGCTCCAGGGGCTACGAGCAGTACTTC. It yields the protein CASSRSRGYEQYF.

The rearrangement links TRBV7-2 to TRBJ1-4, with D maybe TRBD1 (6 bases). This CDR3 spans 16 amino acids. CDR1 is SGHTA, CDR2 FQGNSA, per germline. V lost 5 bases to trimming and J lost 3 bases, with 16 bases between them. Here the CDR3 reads CASSAWGTQANEKLFF. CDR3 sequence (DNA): TGTGCCAGCAGCGCCTGGGGGACACAAGCTAATGAAAAACTGTTTTTT. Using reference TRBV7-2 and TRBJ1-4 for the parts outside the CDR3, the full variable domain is GAGVSQSPSNKVTEKGKDVELRCDPISGHTALYWYRQSLGQGLEFLIYFQGNSAPDKSGLPSDRFSAERTGGSVSTLTIQRTQQEDSAVYLCASSAWGTQANEKLFFGSGTQLSVL.

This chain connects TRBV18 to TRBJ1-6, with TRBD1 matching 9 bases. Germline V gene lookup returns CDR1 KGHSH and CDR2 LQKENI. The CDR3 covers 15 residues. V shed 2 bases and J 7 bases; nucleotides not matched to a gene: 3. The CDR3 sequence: CASSPGTGNNSPLHF. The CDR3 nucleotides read TGTGCCAGCTCACCAGGGACAGGGAACAATTCACCCCTCCACTTT.

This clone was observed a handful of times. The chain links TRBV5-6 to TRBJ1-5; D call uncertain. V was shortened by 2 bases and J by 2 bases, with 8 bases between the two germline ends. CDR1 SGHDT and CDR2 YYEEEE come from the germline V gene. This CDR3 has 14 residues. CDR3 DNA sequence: TGTGCCAGCAGCTTTGTCGGGGGCAATCAGCCCCAGCATTTT. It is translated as CASSFVGGNQPQHF.

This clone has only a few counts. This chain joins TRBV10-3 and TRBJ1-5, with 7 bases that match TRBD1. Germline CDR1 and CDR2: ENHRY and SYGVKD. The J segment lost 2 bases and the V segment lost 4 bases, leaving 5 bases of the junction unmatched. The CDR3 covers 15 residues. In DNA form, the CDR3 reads TGTGCCATCAGTGTAGAGGGGGCCGGCAATCAGCCCCAGCATTTT. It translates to CAISVEGAGNQPQHF.

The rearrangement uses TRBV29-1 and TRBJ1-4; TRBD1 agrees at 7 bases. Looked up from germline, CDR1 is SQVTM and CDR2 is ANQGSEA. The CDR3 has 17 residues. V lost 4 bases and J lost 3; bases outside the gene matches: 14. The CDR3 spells CSVGPDWTGTANEKLFF. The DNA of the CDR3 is TGCAGCGTTGGACCCGATTGGACCGGGACAGCTAATGAAAAACTGTTTTTT.

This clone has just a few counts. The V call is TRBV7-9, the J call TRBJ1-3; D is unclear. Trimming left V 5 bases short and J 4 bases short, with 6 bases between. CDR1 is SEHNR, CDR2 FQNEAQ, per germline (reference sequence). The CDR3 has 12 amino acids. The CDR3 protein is CASSKQGNTIYF. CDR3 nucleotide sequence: TGTGCCAGCAGCAAACAGGGAAACACCATATATTTT.

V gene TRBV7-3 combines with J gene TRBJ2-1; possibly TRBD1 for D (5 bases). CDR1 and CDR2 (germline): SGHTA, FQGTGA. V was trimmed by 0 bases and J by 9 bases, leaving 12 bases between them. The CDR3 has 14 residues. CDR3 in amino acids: CASSLTRDSREQFF. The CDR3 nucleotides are TGTGCCAGCAGCTTAACGAGAGACAGCCGTGAGCAGTTCTTC.

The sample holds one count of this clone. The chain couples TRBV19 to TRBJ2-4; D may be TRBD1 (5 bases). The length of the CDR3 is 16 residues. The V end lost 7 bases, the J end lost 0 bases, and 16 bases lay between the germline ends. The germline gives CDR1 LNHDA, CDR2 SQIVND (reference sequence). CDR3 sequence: CASTIRVTLAKNIQYF. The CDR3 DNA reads TGTGCCAGTACCATCAGGGTGACTTTAGCCAAAAACATTCAGTACTTC.

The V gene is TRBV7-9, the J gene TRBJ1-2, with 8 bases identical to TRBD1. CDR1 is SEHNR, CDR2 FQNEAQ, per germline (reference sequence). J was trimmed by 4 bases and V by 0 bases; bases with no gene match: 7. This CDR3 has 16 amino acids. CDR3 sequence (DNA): TGTGCCAGCAGCTTAGCAAATACCGGGACAGGCTATGGCTACACCTTC. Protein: CASSLANTGTGYGYTF.

In nucleotides, the CDR3 is TGTGCCAGCAGCTTAGCTAGTCCGGGCTGGGGGCACGAGCAGTACTTC. This codes for CASSLASPGWGHEQYF. The chain is built from TRBV7-9 and TRBJ2-7, with D perhaps matching TRBD1 (6 bases). Trimming stripped 0 bases from V and 5 bases from J, with 17 bases between. Germline CDR1 is SEHNR and CDR2 is FQNEAQ (reference sequence). The length of the CDR3 is 16 residues.

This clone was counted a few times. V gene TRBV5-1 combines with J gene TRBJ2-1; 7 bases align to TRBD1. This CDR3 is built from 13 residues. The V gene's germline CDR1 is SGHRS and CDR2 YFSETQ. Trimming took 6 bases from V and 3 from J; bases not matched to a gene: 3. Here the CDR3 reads CASKWDSYNEQFF. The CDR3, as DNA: TGCGCCAGCAAATGGGACAGCTACAATGAGCAGTTCTTC. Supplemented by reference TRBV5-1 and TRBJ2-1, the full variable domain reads KAGVTQTPRYLIKTRGQQVTLSCSPISGHRSVSWYQQTPGQGLQFLFEYFSETQRNKGNFPGRFSGRQFSNSRSEMNVSTLELGDSALYLCASKWDSYNEQFFGPGTRLTVL.

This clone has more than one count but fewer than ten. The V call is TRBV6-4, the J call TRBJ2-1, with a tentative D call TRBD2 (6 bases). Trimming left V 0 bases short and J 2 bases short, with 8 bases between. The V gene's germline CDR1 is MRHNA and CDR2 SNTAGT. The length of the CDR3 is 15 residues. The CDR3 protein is CASSDSSGTYNEQFF. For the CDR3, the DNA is TGTGCCAGCAGTGACTCTAGCGGCACCTACAATGAGCAGTTCTTC.

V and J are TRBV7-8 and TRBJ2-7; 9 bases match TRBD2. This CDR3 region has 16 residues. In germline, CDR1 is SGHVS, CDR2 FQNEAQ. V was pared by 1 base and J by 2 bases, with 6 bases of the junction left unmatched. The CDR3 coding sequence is TGTGCCAGCAGCTTAGTTGCTAGCGGGGTAACCTACGAGCAGTACTTC. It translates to CASSLVASGVTYEQYF.

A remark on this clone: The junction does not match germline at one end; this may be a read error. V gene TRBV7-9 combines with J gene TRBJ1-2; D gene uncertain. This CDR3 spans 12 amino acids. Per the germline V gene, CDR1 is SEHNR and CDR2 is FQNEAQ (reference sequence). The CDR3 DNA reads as TGTTCCAGCAGCTTATTAGAATATGGCTACACCTTC. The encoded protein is CSSSLLEYGYTF.

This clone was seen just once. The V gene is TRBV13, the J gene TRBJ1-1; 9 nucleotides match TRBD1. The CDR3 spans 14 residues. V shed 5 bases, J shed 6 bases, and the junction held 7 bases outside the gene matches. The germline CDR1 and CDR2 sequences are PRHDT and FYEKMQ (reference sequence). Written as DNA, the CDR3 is TGTGCCAGCAGCCGGGACAGGGTTCGCGCTGAAGCTTTCTTT. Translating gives CASSRDRVRAEAFF.

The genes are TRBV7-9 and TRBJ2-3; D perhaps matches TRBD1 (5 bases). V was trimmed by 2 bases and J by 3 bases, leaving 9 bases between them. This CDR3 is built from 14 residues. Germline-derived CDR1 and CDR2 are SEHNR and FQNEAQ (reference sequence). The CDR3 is CASSLTAGTDTQYF. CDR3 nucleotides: TGTGCCAGCAGCTTAACCGCAGGGACAGATACGCAGTATTTT.

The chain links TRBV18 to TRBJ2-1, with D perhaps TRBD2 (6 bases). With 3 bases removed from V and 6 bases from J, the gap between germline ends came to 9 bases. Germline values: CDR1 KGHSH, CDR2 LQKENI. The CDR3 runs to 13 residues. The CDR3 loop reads CASSPPTSNEQFF. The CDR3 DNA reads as TGTGCCAGCTCACCTCCGACTAGCAATGAGCAGTTCTTC.

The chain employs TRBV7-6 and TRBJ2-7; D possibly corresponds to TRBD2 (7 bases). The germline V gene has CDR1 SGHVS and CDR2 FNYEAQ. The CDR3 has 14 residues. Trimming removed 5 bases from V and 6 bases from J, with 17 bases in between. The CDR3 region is CASSLLRGAGEQYF. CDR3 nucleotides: TGTGCCAGCAGCCTCTTACGGGGGGCTGGCGAGCAGTACTTC. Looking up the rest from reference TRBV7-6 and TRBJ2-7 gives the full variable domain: GAGVSQSPRYKVTKRGQDVALRCDPISGHVSLYWYRQALGQGPEFLTYFNYEAQQDKSGLPNDRFSAERPEGSISTLTIQRTEQRDSAMYRCASSLLRGAGEQYFGPGTRLTVT.

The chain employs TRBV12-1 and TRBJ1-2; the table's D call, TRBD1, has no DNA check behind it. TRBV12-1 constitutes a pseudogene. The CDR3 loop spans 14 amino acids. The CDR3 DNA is TGTGCCAGCAGCCCAAGAACAGGGTTCTATGGCTACACCTTC. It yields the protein CASSPRTGFYGYTF.

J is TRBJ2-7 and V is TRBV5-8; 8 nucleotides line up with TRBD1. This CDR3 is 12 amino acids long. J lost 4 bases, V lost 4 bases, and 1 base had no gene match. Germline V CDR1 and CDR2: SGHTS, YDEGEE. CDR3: CASSRTGYEQYF. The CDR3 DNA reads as TGTGCCAGCAGCCGGACAGGGTACGAGCAGTACTTC.

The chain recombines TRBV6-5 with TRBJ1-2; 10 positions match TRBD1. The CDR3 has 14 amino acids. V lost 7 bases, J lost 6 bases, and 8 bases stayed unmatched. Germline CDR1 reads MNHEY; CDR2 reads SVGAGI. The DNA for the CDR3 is TGTGCCAGCACCCCGGGACAGGGGATAGATGGCTACACCTTC. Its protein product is CASTPGQGIDGYTF.

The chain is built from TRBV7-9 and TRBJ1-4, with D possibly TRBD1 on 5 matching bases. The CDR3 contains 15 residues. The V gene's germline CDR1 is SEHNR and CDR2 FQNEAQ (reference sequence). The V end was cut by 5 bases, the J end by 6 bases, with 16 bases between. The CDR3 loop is CASSRPRQHDEKLFF. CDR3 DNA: TGTGCCAGCAGCCGACCACGACAGCATGATGAAAAACTGTTTTTT.

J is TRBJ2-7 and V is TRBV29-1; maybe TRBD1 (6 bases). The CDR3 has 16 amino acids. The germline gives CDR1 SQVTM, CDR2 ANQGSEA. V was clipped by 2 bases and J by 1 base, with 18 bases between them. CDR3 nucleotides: TGCAGCGTTGAAAGTCCTCGGGACACGGCTTCCTACGAGCAGTACTTC. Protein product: CSVESPRDTASYEQYF.

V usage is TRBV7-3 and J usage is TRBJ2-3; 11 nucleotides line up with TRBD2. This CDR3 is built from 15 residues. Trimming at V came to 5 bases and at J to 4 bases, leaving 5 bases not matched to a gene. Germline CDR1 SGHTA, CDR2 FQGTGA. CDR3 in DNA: TGTGCCAGCAGCCAGGGACTAGCGGCAGCAGATACGCAGTATTTT. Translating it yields CASSQGLAAADTQYF.

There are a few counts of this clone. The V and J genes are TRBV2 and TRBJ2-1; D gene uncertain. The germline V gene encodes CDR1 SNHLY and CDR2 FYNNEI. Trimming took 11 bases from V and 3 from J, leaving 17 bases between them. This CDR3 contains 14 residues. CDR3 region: CAGLGHHNYNEQFF. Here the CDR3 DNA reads TGTGCCGGCCTTGGCCACCACAACTACAATGAGCAGTTCTTC.

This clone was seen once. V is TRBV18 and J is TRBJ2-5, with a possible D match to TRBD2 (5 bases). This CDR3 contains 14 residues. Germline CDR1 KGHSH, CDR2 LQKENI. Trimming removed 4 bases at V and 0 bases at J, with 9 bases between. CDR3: CASSRGVYQETQYF. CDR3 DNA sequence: TGTGCCAGCTCACGGGGAGTGTACCAAGAGACCCAGTACTTC.